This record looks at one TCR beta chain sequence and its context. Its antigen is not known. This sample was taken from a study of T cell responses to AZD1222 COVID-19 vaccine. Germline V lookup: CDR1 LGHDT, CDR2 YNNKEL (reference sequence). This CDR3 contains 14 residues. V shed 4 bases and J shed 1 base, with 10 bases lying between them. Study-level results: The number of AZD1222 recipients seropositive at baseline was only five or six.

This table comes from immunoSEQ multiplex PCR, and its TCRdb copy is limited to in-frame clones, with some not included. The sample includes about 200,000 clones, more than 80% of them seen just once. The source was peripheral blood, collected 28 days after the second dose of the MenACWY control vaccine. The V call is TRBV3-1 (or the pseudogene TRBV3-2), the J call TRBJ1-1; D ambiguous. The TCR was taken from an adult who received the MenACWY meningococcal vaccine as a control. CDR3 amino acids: CASSPLRQNTEAFF. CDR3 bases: TGTGCCAGCAGCCCCCTGAGGCAGAACACTGAAGCTTTCTTT.